The 32 T cell receptor beta chains in this list originate from one sample, sequenced in a study of shared clonotypes between healthy human individuals. Terminally differentiated effector memory CD45RA+ cells were excluded from the naive CD8 cells, which were CD45RO-negative and positively selected for CCR7. The repertoire was sequenced with immunoSEQ multiplex PCR; TCRdb's copy has only in-frame clones and lacks some. In the table there are 1.5 million to 2.5 million clones, about 95% of which are singletons. Sequencing was done on a sample of naive CD8+ T cells sorted from blood. The receptors here all came from a man between 18 and 35 years old in good health.

The rearrangement links TRBV6-1 to TRBJ1-1; D uncertain. The germline V and J ends were trimmed by 1 base and 0 bases, with 9 bases remaining between them. Germline V gene lookup returns CDR1 MNHNS and CDR2 SASEGT. The CDR3 is 15 amino acids. The CDR3 loop reads CASSEGIGLNTEAFF. The CDR3 DNA sequence: TGTGCCAGCAGTGAAGGAATAGGGCTGAACACTGAAGCTTTCTTT.

The rearrangement joins TRBV4-1 to TRBJ2-3; D is possibly TRBD1 (6 bases). The germline V gene encodes CDR1 MGHRA and CDR2 YSYEKL. Trimming pared 1 base from V and 0 bases from J, leaving 8 bases between. The CDR3 is 15 residues long. CDR3 DNA sequence: TGCGCCAGCAGCCAAGTGGGGGCTAGCACAGATACGCAGTATTTT. Protein sequence: CASSQVGASTDTQYF.

The genes are TRBV28 and TRBJ2-5; TRBD2 might be the D (6 bases). The germline gives CDR1 MDHEN, CDR2 SYDVKM. This CDR3 spans 16 amino acids. The V end was cut by 1 base, the J end by 1 base, with 13 bases between. The CDR3: CASSLYTGEVQETQYF. CDR3 DNA sequence: TGTGCCAGCAGTTTATATACGGGGGAAGTCCAAGAGACCCAGTACTTC.

Worth noting for this clone: This same CDR3 is encoded by further DNA sequences in the sample. This sequence joins TRBV27 and TRBJ1-5, with a possible D match to TRBD1 (5 bases). V dropped 3 bases and J dropped 6 bases, with 9 bases sitting between them. This CDR3 region has 13 residues. The germline gives CDR1 MNHEY, CDR2 SMNVEV (reference sequence). CDR3 in DNA: TGTGCCAGCAGTTTGGGACTCGGTCAGCCCCAGCATTTT. Protein product: CASSLGLGQPQHF.

The chain employs TRBV10-3 and TRBJ2-7; the D call may be TRBD1 or TRBD2 (6 bases each). The V end was cut by 2 bases, the J end by 3 bases, with 17 bases between. Germline CDR1 is ENHRY and CDR2 is SYGVKD. The CDR3 contains 16 residues. CDR3: CAISEVLGGDSYEQYF. In nucleotides, the CDR3 is TGTGCCATCAGTGAGGTTCTCGGGGGCGATAGCTACGAGCAGTACTTC.

J is TRBJ2-7 and V is TRBV7-9; D is undetermined. CDR3 length: 15 amino acids. In germline, CDR1 is SEHNR, CDR2 FQNEAQ (reference sequence). V was shortened by 0 bases and J by 5 bases, with 14 bases between the two germline ends. The CDR3 DNA follows: TGTGCCAGCAGCTTAGCGCTCAGGTCCGGGCACGAGCAGTACTTC. Encoded protein: CASSLALRSGHEQYF. Full variable domain (missing parts from reference TRBV7-9 and TRBJ2-7): DTGVSQNPRHKITKRGQNVTFRCDPISEHNRLYWYRQTLGQGPEFLTYFQNEAQLEKSRLLSDRFSAERPKGSFSTLEIQRTEQGDSAMYLCASSLALRSGHEQYFGPGTRLTVT.

Concerning this clone itself: At one end the junction does not follow the germline gene, possibly because of a read error. J is TRBJ2-5 and V is TRBV4-1; 8 bases are shared with TRBD2. This CDR3 is built from 15 residues. Germline loops: CDR1 MGHRA, CDR2 YSYEKL. CDR3 nucleotide sequence: TGCGCCAGCAGCCCCCTAGCGGGTAGACAAGAGGCCCAGTACTTC. This sequence encodes CASSPLAGRQEAQYF.

The chain joins TRBV7-9 to TRBJ2-2, with 8 nucleotides matching TRBD1. The CDR3 length is 19 residues. Germline V gene data show CDR1 as SEHNR and CDR2 as FQNEAQ (reference sequence). Unmatched junction bases numbered 10, after V lost 1 base and J lost 0 bases. CDR3 sequence (DNA): TGTGCCAGCAGCTTAGAGTCTTCGGCAGGGGGCTCGAACACCGGGGAGCTGTTTTTT. Protein: CASSLESSAGGSNTGELFF.

There are a few counts of this clone. The same CDR3 arises from other DNA sequences in this sample as well. V usage is TRBV5-1 and J usage is TRBJ1-2, with D perhaps TRBD1 (5 bases). The V end lost 0 bases, the J end lost 4 bases, and 7 bases lay between the germline ends. The CDR3 sequence is 13 residues long. From germline, CDR1 is SGHRS and CDR2 YFSETQ. CDR3 sequence reads: CASSLGGTYGYTF. CDR3 DNA: TGCGCCAGCAGCTTGGGAGGGACCTATGGCTACACCTTC.

The rearrangement links TRBV4-1 to TRBJ2-5, with D possibly matching TRBD1 (7 bases). V shed 4 bases and J shed 5 bases, with 17 bases lying between them. Per germline, CDR1 MGHRA and CDR2 YSYEKL. The CDR3 has 15 amino acids. CDR3: CASSRGDRAGETQYF. CDR3 sequence (DNA): TGCGCCAGCAGCCGTGGAGACAGGGCGGGGGAGACCCAGTACTTC.

Comment on this clone: The sample holds other DNA sequences that translate to the same CDR3. The chain has TRBV6-5 and TRBJ2-1, with a tentative D call TRBD1 (5 bases). V was clipped by 0 bases and J by 9 bases, with 12 bases between them. The CDR3 loop spans 14 amino acids. Germline V gene lookup returns CDR1 MNHEY and CDR2 SVGAGI. The DNA for the CDR3 is TGTGCCAGCAGTTACTCCACAGGCGCCGGTGAGCAGTTCTTC. Its protein product is CASSYSTGAGEQFF.

This clone has just one count. The chain is built from TRBV5-8 and TRBJ2-7; D is possibly TRBD2 (6 bases). The CDR3 length is 15 residues. The germline CDR1 and CDR2 sequences are SGHTS and YDEGEE. The ends were cut back, 5 bases at V and 1 base at J, with 16 bases in the middle. CDR3 protein: CASRGSAGNSYEQYF. DNA of the CDR3: TGTGCCAGCAGGGGATCGGCGGGGAATTCCTACGAGCAGTACTTC. Supplemented by reference TRBV5-8 and TRBJ2-7, the full variable domain reads EAGVTQSPTHLIKTRGQQATLRCSPISGHTSVYWYQQALGLGLQFLLWYDEGEERNRGNFPPRFSGRQFPNYSSELNVNALELEDSALYLCASRGSAGNSYEQYFGPGTRLTVT.

The chain couples TRBV27 to TRBJ2-3; D is unclear. CDR3 length: 15 residues. Trimming cost V 5 bases and J 4 bases, with 16 bases left between them. The V gene's germline CDR1 is MNHEY and CDR2 SMNVEV (reference sequence). The CDR3 here is CASSDGLVRSDTQYF. The CDR3, as DNA: TGTGCCAGCAGTGACGGGTTGGTCCGATCAGATACGCAGTATTTT.

J is TRBJ1-4 and V is TRBV29-1, with 8 bases that match TRBD1. The germline V gene has CDR1 SQVTM and CDR2 ANQGSEA. The length of the CDR3 is 14 residues. Unmatched junction bases numbered 10, after V lost 3 bases and J lost 10 bases. CDR3 nucleotide sequence: TGCAGCGTTGATCCGACAGGGGTTTCGGCAAAACTGTTTTTT. It specifies CSVDPTGVSAKLFF.

The genes are TRBV4-1 and TRBJ2-7, with 9 positions matching TRBD1. CDR3 size: 15 residues. J was trimmed by 3 bases and V by 1 base; bases with no gene match: 4. Germline values: CDR1 MGHRA, CDR2 YSYEKL. The CDR3 spells CASSQAHRGLYEQYF. As DNA, the CDR3 is TGCGCCAGCAGCCAAGCTCACAGGGGGCTCTACGAGCAGTACTTC.

The rearrangement joins TRBV14 to TRBJ1-6; D is undetermined. The CDR3 spans 13 residues. Germline CDR1 reads SGHDN; CDR2 reads FVKESK. Trimming shortened V by 1 base and J by 11 bases, and 9 bases separated the two germline ends. CDR3 amino acids: CASSQGVGTPLHF. The CDR3 region has the DNA TGTGCCAGCAGCCAAGGGGTGGGAACACCCCTCCACTTT. Full variable domain (outside the CDR3, taken from reference TRBV14 and TRBJ1-6): EAGVTQFPSHSVIEKGQTVTLRCDPISGHDNLYWYRRVMGKEIKFLLHFVKESKQDESGMPNNRFLAERTGGTYSTLKVQPAELEDSGVYFCASSQGVGTPLHFGNGTRLTVT.

The chain carries TRBV7-2 and TRBJ2-7, with 8 bases aligning to TRBD2. There are 16 residues in the CDR3. Germline V gives CDR1 SGHTA, CDR2 FQGNSA. J lost 3 bases, V lost 5 bases, and 12 bases had no gene match. The CDR3 DNA reads TGTGCCAGCAGCCCTAGTCTTGGTAGCGGGAACTACGAGCAGTACTTC. The encoded protein is CASSPSLGSGNYEQYF.

The chain employs TRBV5-8 and TRBJ2-7; D is possibly TRBD1 (5 bases). V dropped 6 bases and J dropped 2 bases, with 18 bases sitting between them. This CDR3 spans 15 amino acids. Germline V gene sequence: CDR1 SGHTS, CDR2 YDEGEE. CDR3 DNA: TGTGCCAGCACCCAGGTAGCAGGGCCCACCTACGAGCAGTACTTC. Protein product: CASTQVAGPTYEQYF. The variable domain in full, completed from reference TRBV5-8 and TRBJ2-7, reads EAGVTQSPTHLIKTRGQQATLRCSPISGHTSVYWYQQALGLGLQFLLWYDEGEERNRGNFPPRFSGRQFPNYSSELNVNALELEDSALYLCASTQVAGPTYEQYFGPGTRLTVT.

This chain connects TRBV9 to TRBJ2-3; D gene unclear. The CDR3 is 15 amino acids. The germline gives CDR1 SGDLS, CDR2 YYNGEE. V was pared by 2 bases and J by 3 bases, with 13 bases between. The CDR3 region is CASSVGSLKTDTQYF. The CDR3 nucleotides read TGTGCCAGCAGCGTTGGTAGCCTAAAGACAGATACGCAGTATTTT.

This chain joins TRBV28 and TRBJ1-4; a weak D match, TRBD1 (5 bases). This CDR3 has 14 amino acids. V was pared by 0 bases and J by 7 bases, with 9 bases between. Germline V gene data show CDR1 as MDHEN and CDR2 as SYDVKM. The CDR3 sequence: CASSLWSGIEKLFF. The CDR3 DNA sequence: TGTGCCAGCAGTTTATGGTCAGGGATTGAAAAACTGTTTTTT.

A remark on this clone: The identical CDR3 is also encoded by other nucleotide sequences in the sample. The genes are TRBV6-5 and TRBJ2-2; D unclear. V shed 2 bases and J shed 5 bases, with 6 bases lying between them. The germline V gene has CDR1 MNHEY and CDR2 SVGAGI. The CDR3 totals 13 residues. CDR3 residues: CASSYGLTGELFF. Here the CDR3 DNA reads TGTGCCAGCAGTTACGGTCTTACCGGGGAGCTGTTTTTT.

The chain joins TRBV7-9 to TRBJ2-1; D tentatively reads TRBD1 or TRBD2 (5 bases each). Deletions cut 4 bases from V and 2 bases from J, with 18 bases between. The CDR3 totals 17 residues. CDR1 and CDR2 from the germline V gene are SEHNR and FQNEAQ (reference sequence). CDR3 sequence: CASSSFGTGTTYNEQFF. The CDR3 DNA reads TGTGCCAGCAGCTCTTTCGGGACCGGGACGACCTACAATGAGCAGTTCTTC.

The gene calls are TRBV13 and TRBJ2-1; no clear D gene. The germline gives CDR1 PRHDT, CDR2 FYEKMQ (reference sequence). The germline V and J ends were trimmed by 4 bases and 10 bases, with 11 bases remaining between them. The CDR3 consists of 12 residues. The CDR3 sequence: CASSSTLKEQFF. CDR3 nucleotide sequence: TGTGCCAGCAGCTCCACCTTGAAAGAGCAGTTCTTC.

Comment on this clone: This sample also contains other DNA sequences that code for the same CDR3. The chain is built from TRBV30 and TRBJ2-2, with no clear D. The germline gives CDR1 GTSNPN, CDR2 SVGIG (reference sequence). Trimming left V 0 bases short and J 7 bases short, with 6 bases between. CDR3 length equals 12 residues. The CDR3 loop reads CAWSVRSGELFF. For the CDR3, the DNA is TGTGCCTGGAGTGTACGGAGCGGGGAGCTGTTTTTT.

In the case of this clone: Other DNA variants within this sample encode the same CDR3. The J gene is TRBJ2-1, the V gene TRBV2; 10 positions agree with TRBD2. V trimming: 4 bases; J trimming: 6 bases; junction bases outside the gene matches: 0. This CDR3 is 13 amino acids long. Germline values: CDR1 SNHLY, CDR2 FYNNEI. CDR3 residues: CASSGLAGNEQFF. CDR3 bases: TGTGCCAGCAGTGGACTAGCGGGCAATGAGCAGTTCTTC.

V and J are TRBV6-5 and TRBJ1-4, with unresolved D. Per germline, CDR1 MNHEY and CDR2 SVGAGI. Trimming cost V 4 bases and J 0 bases, with 9 bases left between them. CDR3 length: 15 amino acids. CDR3 amino acids: CASSSRHTTNEKLFF. CDR3 nucleotide sequence: TGTGCCAGCAGTTCACGACACACAACTAATGAAAAACTGTTTTTT.

Comment on this clone: At the DNA level, this CDR3 is encoded by other sequences in the same sample as well. This rearrangement joins TRBV6-5 to TRBJ1-1; D remains unclear. The length of the CDR3 is 14 residues. Germline V gene sequence: CDR1 MNHEY, CDR2 SVGAGI. The V and J ends lost 0 bases and 2 bases respectively, with 7 bases between them. CDR3 in DNA: TGTGCCAGCAGTTACTCAGAGGGCAACACTGAAGCTTTCTTT. It translates to CASSYSEGNTEAFF.

This clone was recorded only once. The rearrangement joins TRBV27 to TRBJ2-3, with TRBD2 matching over 10 bases. The CDR3 has 15 amino acids. The J segment lost 7 bases and the V segment lost 7 bases, leaving 11 bases of the junction unmatched. Germline V gives CDR1 MNHEY, CDR2 SMNVEV (reference sequence). The CDR3 DNA is TGTGCCAGCACCCCCGGGGCTAGCGGGAGCAATACGCAGTATTTT. The encoded protein is CASTPGASGSNTQYF.

This chain connects TRBV13 to TRBJ2-2; 9 nucleotides line up with TRBD1. CDR1 and CDR2 from the germline V gene are PRHDT and FYEKMQ (reference sequence). V lost 4 bases to trimming and J lost 0 bases; unmatched junction nucleotides: 21. This CDR3 has 22 amino acids. The CDR3 loop is CASSSMILDSRQGESNTGELFF. CDR3 sequence (DNA): TGTGCCAGCAGCTCCATGATCTTAGACTCGAGACAGGGGGAATCGAACACCGGGGAGCTGTTTTTT.

V is TRBV10-3 and J is TRBJ2-5; D assignment may be TRBD1 or TRBD2 (5 bases each). The V and J ends lost 0 bases and 6 bases respectively, with 14 bases between them. CDR1 and CDR2 (germline): ENHRY, SYGVKD. The CDR3 has 15 amino acids. The CDR3 here is CAISESLGREKTQYF. For the CDR3, the DNA is TGTGCCATCAGTGAGTCGTTGGGCAGGGAGAAGACCCAGTACTTC.

The chain joins TRBV10-2 to TRBJ2-7, with D unclear. Trimming removed 6 bases from V and 2 bases from J, with 14 bases in between. The CDR3 consists of 14 residues. CDR1 and CDR2 (germline): WSHSY, SAAADI. The chain's CDR3 is CASSPDWIAYEQYF. DNA for the CDR3: TGCGCCAGCAGCCCGGATTGGATAGCCTACGAGCAGTACTTC.

The V call is TRBV6-4, the J call TRBJ2-7, with D possibly TRBD2 on 6 matching bases. This CDR3 is built from 16 residues. V was pared by 3 bases and J by 4 bases, with 19 bases between. Germline-derived CDR1 and CDR2 are MRHNA and SNTAGT. The CDR3 loop reads CASSDCKGGRKYEQYF. CDR3 coding DNA: TGTGCCAGCAGTGATTGTAAGGGAGGTCGGAAATACGAGCAGTACTTC.